Presented here are 13 T cell receptor beta chains from one specimen sequenced in a study of blood T cell repertoires in COVID-19. The repertoire was sequenced with immunoSEQ multiplex PCR; TCRdb's copy has only in-frame clones and lacks some. Counted here are 350,000 to 450,000 clones, about 86% occurring once; the ten biggest clones make up about 7%. Specimen: peripheral blood. All receptors derive from a woman aged 60-70 years with COVID-19, enrolled during active disease.

CDR3 nucleotide sequence: TGTGCCAGCAGCCCCCGGGGAGGGGGGGGAGAGACCCAGTACTTC. It yields the protein CASSPRGGGGETQYF. The V call is TRBV13, the J call TRBJ2-5, with a weak D call TRBD2 (7 bases). Germline values: CDR1 PRHDT, CDR2 FYEKMQ (reference sequence). The CDR3 covers 15 residues. Trimming took off 5 bases at V and 4 bases at J, with 17 bases between the two ends. The full variable domain, with the rest looked up from reference TRBV13 and TRBJ2-5, is AAGVIQSPRHLIKEKRETATLKCYPIPRHDTVYWYQQGPGQDPQFLISFYEKMQSDKGSIPDRFSAQQFSDYHSELNMSSLELGDSALYFCASSPRGGGGETQYFGPGTRLLVL.

CDR3 loop: CASSATGAFGDEQFF. The CDR3 coding sequence is TGTGCCAGCAGCGCGACAGGGGCGTTTGGAGATGAGCAGTTCTTC. The chain employs TRBV9 and TRBJ2-1; TRBD1 aligns across 8 bases. The CDR3 runs 15 residues. V shed 3 bases, J shed 8 bases, and the junction held 10 bases outside the gene matches. Germline assignment: CDR1 SGDLS and CDR2 YYNGEE.

The gene calls are TRBV5-1 and TRBJ1-4; maybe TRBD1 (5 bases). The germline CDR1 and CDR2 sequences are SGHRS and YFSETQ. Trimming removed 0 bases from V and 0 bases from J, with 9 bases in between. The CDR3 has 16 amino acids. CDR3 residues: CASSLGQTTTNEKLFF. As DNA, the CDR3 is TGCGCCAGCAGCTTGGGACAGACAACAACTAATGAAAAACTGTTTTTT.

The V call is TRBV7-6, the J call TRBJ2-2; D perhaps matches TRBD2 (6 bases). The CDR3 runs 16 residues. V was shortened by 5 bases and J by 3 bases, with 16 bases between the two germline ends. The germline CDR1 and CDR2 sequences are SGHVS and FNYEAQ. The CDR3 sequence: CASSPRGGVDTGELFF. CDR3 nucleotides: TGTGCCAGCAGCCCGCGGGGAGGTGTGGACACCGGGGAGCTGTTTTTT. The full variable domain, with the rest looked up from reference TRBV7-6 and TRBJ2-2, is GAGVSQSPRYKVTKRGQDVALRCDPISGHVSLYWYRQALGQGPEFLTYFNYEAQQDKSGLPNDRFSAERPEGSISTLTIQRTEQRDSAMYRCASSPRGGVDTGELFFGEGSRLTVL.

The count of this clone is one. The chain couples TRBV9 to TRBJ2-5; the match to TRBD2 covers 13 bases. The germline gives CDR1 SGDLS, CDR2 YYNGEE. Trimming removed 3 bases from V and 5 bases from J; junction bases left unmatched: 4. This CDR3 region has 15 residues. The CDR3 protein is CASSAPGLAGETQYF. The CDR3 bases are TGTGCCAGCAGCGCGCCGGGACTAGCGGGGGAGACCCAGTACTTC. Full variable domain (missing parts from reference TRBV9 and TRBJ2-5): DSGVTQTPKHLITATGQRVTLRCSPRSGDLSVYWYQQSLDQGLQFLIQYYNGEERAKGNILERFSAQQFPDLHSELNLSSLELGDSALYFCASSAPGLAGETQYFGPGTRLLVL.

V and J are TRBV5-1 and TRBJ2-6; TRBD1 aligns across 7 bases. Germline V lookup: CDR1 SGHRS, CDR2 YFSETQ. The CDR3 spans 15 residues. Trimming removed 9 bases from V and 2 bases from J; junction bases left unmatched: 8. Here the CDR3 DNA reads TGCGCCACCCAGACCGGGACAGCTGGGGCCAACGTCCTGACTTTC. It yields the protein CATQTGTAGANVLTF.

The chain couples TRBV7-6 to TRBJ2-2; no clear D gene. Trimming removed 5 bases at V and 2 bases at J, with 6 bases between. From germline, CDR1 is SGHVS and CDR2 FNYEAQ. The CDR3 spans 13 residues. This CDR3 is CASSHTNTGELFF. The CDR3 DNA sequence: TGTGCCAGCAGCCACACAAACACCGGGGAGCTGTTTTTT.

This clone has just a few counts. The J gene is TRBJ1-1, the V gene TRBV12-3 or TRBV12-4; perhaps TRBD1 as D (5 bases). The V end was cut by 1 base, the J end by 9 bases, with 9 bases between. This CDR3 is 12 amino acids long. The CDR3 sequence: CASSLVDSQAFF. DNA for the CDR3: TGTGCCAGCAGTTTAGTCGACAGCCAAGCTTTCTTT.

This chain uses TRBV3-1 (or the pseudogene TRBV3-2) with TRBJ2-3, with unresolved D. The V end lost 5 bases, the J end lost 0 bases, and 6 bases lay between the germline ends. The germline gives CDR1 LGHDT, CDR2 YNNKEL (reference sequence). The CDR3 covers 13 residues. CDR3 sequence reads: CASSSTSTDTQYF. CDR3 bases: TGTGCCAGCAGCTCGACTAGCACAGATACGCAGTATTTT.

The rearrangement joins TRBV5-1 to TRBJ1-1, with TRBD1 as a possible D gene (5 bases). V was cut by 2 bases and J by 1 base, with 9 bases left in between. Germline CDR1 SGHRS, CDR2 YFSETQ. The CDR3 runs 14 residues. The CDR3 DNA is TGCGCCAGCAGCTTAGGGGTTTCGAACACTGAAGCTTTCTTT. Its protein product is CASSLGVSNTEAFF.

In DNA, the CDR3 is TGTGCCAGCAGCCAAGGCTCGGGAAGAGGCGAGCAGTACTTC. It translates to CASSQGSGRGEQYF. This rearrangement joins TRBV3-1 (or the pseudogene TRBV3-2) to TRBJ2-7; possible D gene TRBD2, 5 bases. The CDR3 runs 14 residues. From germline, CDR1 is LGHDT and CDR2 YNNKEL (reference sequence). V was pared by 1 base and J by 6 bases, with 13 bases between.

This clone was observed a handful of times. This chain links TRBV7-2 with TRBJ2-7; 14 bases align to TRBD2. The germline V gene encodes CDR1 SGHTA and CDR2 FQGNSA. There are 16 residues in the CDR3. With 6 bases clipped from V and 2 bases from J, the junction kept 6 bases outside the gene matches. The CDR3 nucleotides are TGTGCCAGCAGGGGACTAGCGGGGGTCTCCCCCTACGAGCAGTACTTC. Residues: CASRGLAGVSPYEQYF. The variable domain in full, completed from reference TRBV7-2 and TRBJ2-7, reads GAGVSQSPSNKVTEKGKDVELRCDPISGHTALYWYRQSLGQGLEFLIYFQGNSAPDKSGLPSDRFSAERTGGSVSTLTIQRTQQEDSAVYLCASRGLAGVSPYEQYFGPGTRLTVT.

The V and J genes are TRBV3-1 (or the pseudogene TRBV3-2) and TRBJ2-5; 7 nucleotides match TRBD1. Germline assignment: CDR1 LGHDT and CDR2 YNNKEL (reference sequence). The CDR3 is made up of 16 amino acids. V was pared by 0 bases and J by 3 bases, with 7 bases of the junction left unmatched. The CDR3 DNA is TGTGCCAGCAGCCAAGACCCGGGACAGAATAAAGAGACCCAGTACTTC. Its translation: CASSQDPGQNKETQYF.